This T cell receptor beta chain was identified in a study of T cells in Graves' hyperthyroidism and ophthalmopathy. Turning to the study itself: At initial diagnosis, before any treatment had begun, peripheral blood was obtained.

Each diagnosis was grounded in clinical symptoms, serum thyroxine and TRAb, thyroid ultrasound, and orbital computed tomography. A sample of blood taken at first hyperthyroidism diagnosis preceded any ophthalmopathy symptoms. RNA transcripts yielded amplified TCR beta CDR3 regions. During a first-round RT-PCR of the TCR CDR3, the HTBI primer set was used. TCRdb re-analysed the multiplex PCR reads in MiXCR, keeping a single row per CDR3 protein. The sample lists roughly 360,000 distinct CDR3 sequences; 13% were seen once. V lost 6 bases, J lost 7 bases, and 8 bases stayed unmatched. The CDR3 spans 13 residues. Germline V gene lookup returns CDR1 MNHGY and CDR2 SVAAGI.

This chain joins TRBV6-9 and TRBJ2-7; TRBD1 matches 8 bases. This receptor was taken from a man aged 30 to 39 with Graves' hyperthyroidism that later progressed to Graves' ophthalmopathy. Sequencing was carried out using blood. This CDR3 is CASRAGGAGEQYF. CDR3 nucleotide sequence: TGTGCCAGCAGAGCAGGGGGCGCAGGAGAGCAGTACTTC.